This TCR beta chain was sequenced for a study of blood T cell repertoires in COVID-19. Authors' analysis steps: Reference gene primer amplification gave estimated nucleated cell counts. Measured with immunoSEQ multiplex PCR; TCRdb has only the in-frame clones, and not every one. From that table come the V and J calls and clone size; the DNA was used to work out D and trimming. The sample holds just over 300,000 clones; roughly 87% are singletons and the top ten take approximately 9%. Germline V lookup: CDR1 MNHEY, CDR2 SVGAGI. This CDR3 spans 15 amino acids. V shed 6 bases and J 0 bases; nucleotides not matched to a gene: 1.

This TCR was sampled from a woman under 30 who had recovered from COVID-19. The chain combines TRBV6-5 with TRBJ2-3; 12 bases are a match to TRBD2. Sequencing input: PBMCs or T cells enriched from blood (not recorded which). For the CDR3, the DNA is TGTGCCAGCAGGGGGACTAGCGGGAGCACAGATACGCAGTATTTT. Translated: CASRGTSGSTDTQYF.